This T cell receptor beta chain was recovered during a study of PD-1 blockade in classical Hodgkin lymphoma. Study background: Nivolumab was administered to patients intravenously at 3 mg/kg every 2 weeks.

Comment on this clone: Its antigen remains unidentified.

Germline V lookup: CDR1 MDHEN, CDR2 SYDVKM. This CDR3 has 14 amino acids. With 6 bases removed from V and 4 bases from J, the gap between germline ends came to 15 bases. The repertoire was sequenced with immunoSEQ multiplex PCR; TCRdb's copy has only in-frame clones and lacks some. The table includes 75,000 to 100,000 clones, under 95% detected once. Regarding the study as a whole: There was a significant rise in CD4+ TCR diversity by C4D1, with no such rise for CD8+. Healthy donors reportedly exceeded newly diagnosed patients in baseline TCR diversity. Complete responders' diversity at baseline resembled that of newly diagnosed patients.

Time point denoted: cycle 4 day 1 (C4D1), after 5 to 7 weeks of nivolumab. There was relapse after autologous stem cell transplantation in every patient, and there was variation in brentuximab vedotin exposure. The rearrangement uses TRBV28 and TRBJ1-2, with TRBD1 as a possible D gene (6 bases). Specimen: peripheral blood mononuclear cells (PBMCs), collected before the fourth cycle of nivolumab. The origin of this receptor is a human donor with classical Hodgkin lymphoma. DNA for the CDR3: TGTGCCAGCAGCCTGGGACAATTAATCTATGGCTACACCTTC. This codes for CASSLGQLIYGYTF.